This TCR beta chain was sequenced for a study of CD4 and CD8 cells across lung adenocarcinoma regions. Samples came from patients with localized non-small cell lung adenocarcinoma. This CDR3 has 16 amino acids. Germline values: CDR1 MNHEY, CDR2 SVGEGT. Deletions cut 7 bases from V and 6 bases from J, with 23 bases between. One entry per CDR3 protein, called by TCRdb with MiXCR from the PCR reads. Among roughly 10,000 distinct CDR3 sequences, roughly 50% were seen once, and the ten largest hold roughly a fifth. The chain couples TRBV6-2 or TRBV6-3 to TRBJ2-3; D perhaps matches TRBD1 (6 bases). The material sequenced was CD4+ T cells from the center of a lung tumor. The sequence was obtained from a male donor with lung adenocarcinoma. The CD4 and CD8 labels of this study may be unreliable. The CDR3, as DNA: TGTGCCAGCAACGAACAACGGGACAAAGTGCTGGATACGCAGTATTTT. Its translation: CASNEQRDKVLDTQYF.